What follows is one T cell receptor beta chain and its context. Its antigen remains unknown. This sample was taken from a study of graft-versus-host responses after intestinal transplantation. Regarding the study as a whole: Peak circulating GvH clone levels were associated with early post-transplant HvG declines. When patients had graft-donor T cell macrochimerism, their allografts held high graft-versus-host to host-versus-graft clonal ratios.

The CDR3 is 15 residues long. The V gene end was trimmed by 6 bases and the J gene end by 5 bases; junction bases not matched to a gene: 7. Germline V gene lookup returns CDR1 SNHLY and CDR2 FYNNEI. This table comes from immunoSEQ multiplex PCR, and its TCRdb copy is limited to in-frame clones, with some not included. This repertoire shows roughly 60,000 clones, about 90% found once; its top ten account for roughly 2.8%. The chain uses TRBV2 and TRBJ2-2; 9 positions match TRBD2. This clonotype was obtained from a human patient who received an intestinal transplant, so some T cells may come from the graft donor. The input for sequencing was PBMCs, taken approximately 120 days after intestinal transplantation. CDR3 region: CASRKETSGTGELFF. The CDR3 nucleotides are TGTGCCAGCAGAAAAGAGACTAGCGGTACCGGGGAGCTGTTTTTT.